The next 23 T cell receptor beta chains were all read from a single sample in a study of blood T cell repertoires in COVID-19. Assay used: immunoSEQ multiplex PCR; TCRdb lists only in-frame clones, some missing. The sample includes roughly 140,000 clones, almost 80% seen only once; the top ten take approximately 8.6%. The sample comprised peripheral blood. The origin of the receptors is a man between 45 and 60 years old with active or convalescent COVID-19.

This clone was seen a handful of times. The chain carries TRBV19 and TRBJ1-6, with D maybe TRBD1 (6 bases). Germline CDR1 reads LNHDA; CDR2 reads SQIVND (reference sequence). The CDR3 contains 16 residues. V gave up 7 bases and J gave up 6 bases, with 19 bases separating them. CDR3 sequence reads: CASTPRGQGVNSPLHF. The CDR3 bases are TGTGCCAGTACCCCTCGGGGACAAGGGGTTAATTCACCCCTCCACTTT.

This sequence joins TRBV29-1 and TRBJ1-5; D unclear. Looked up from germline, CDR1 is SQVTM and CDR2 is ANQGSEA. The CDR3 length is 13 residues. V was shortened by 5 bases and J by 0 bases, with 8 bases between the two germline ends. CDR3 amino acids: CSVLEYSNQPQHF. The DNA for the CDR3 is TGCAGCGTTTTGGAGTATAGCAATCAGCCCCAGCATTTT.

The chain links TRBV2 to TRBJ2-5; tentative D call: TRBD1 (6 bases). Trimming removed 6 bases at V and 4 bases at J, with 18 bases between. From germline, CDR1 is SNHLY and CDR2 FYNNEI. CDR3 size: 15 residues. The chain's CDR3 is CASRAGQSDRETQYF. DNA for the CDR3: TGTGCCAGCAGAGCCGGACAGAGTGATCGAGAGACCCAGTACTTC.

This chain uses TRBV7-3 with TRBJ2-3; tentatively, D is TRBD1 (5 bases). This CDR3 comprises 13 residues. Germline V gives CDR1 SGHTA, CDR2 FQGTGA. The germline V and J ends were trimmed by 6 bases and 6 bases, with 13 bases remaining between them. In nucleotides, the CDR3 is TGTGCCAGCAGTCCCCGGACACTGGATACGCAGTATTTT. Protein: CASSPRTLDTQYF.

The genes are TRBV25-1 and TRBJ1-2; 7 positions match TRBD1. Unmatched junction bases numbered 10, after V lost 5 bases and J lost 7 bases. The CDR3 runs 14 residues. The germline CDR1 and CDR2 sequences are MGHDK and SYGVNS. CDR3 DNA: TGTGCCAGCAGTCGCGGGACAGCTACCGGTGGCTACACCTTC. It yields the protein CASSRGTATGGYTF.

This clone has a handful of counts. The genes are TRBV5-1 and TRBJ2-1; 10 positions match TRBD2. Germline V lookup: CDR1 SGHRS, CDR2 YFSETQ. The CDR3 sequence is 17 residues long. V lost 4 bases and J lost 7; bases outside the gene matches: 14. The CDR3 DNA sequence: TGCGCCAGCAGCCCCCAGCTCGGGATAGCGGGAGGTAATGAGCAGTTCTTC. Encoded protein: CASSPQLGIAGGNEQFF.

The gene calls are TRBV9 and TRBJ1-3, with D perhaps matching TRBD1 (5 bases). CDR3 length equals 15 residues. Trimming removed 4 bases at V and 3 bases at J, with 14 bases between. The germline CDR1 and CDR2 sequences are SGDLS and YYNGEE. The CDR3 loop reads CASSPSGGGGNTIYF. CDR3 sequence (DNA): TGTGCCAGCAGCCCATCGGGGGGGGGTGGAAACACCATATATTTT.

This chain uses TRBV28 with TRBJ2-3; 8 bases fit TRBD2. Germline CDR1 and CDR2: MDHEN and SYDVKM. The CDR3 consists of 17 residues. V trimming: 6 bases; J trimming: 2 bases; junction bases outside the gene matches: 13. The CDR3 DNA sequence: TGTGCCAGCAGCGCCTTAGGGGCGGGAGGCCCCACAGATACGCAGTATTTT. This translates into CASSALGAGGPTDTQYF.

The rearrangement links TRBV29-1 to TRBJ1-1; D perhaps matches TRBD1 (5 bases). The germline V gene encodes CDR1 SQVTM and CDR2 ANQGSEA. V lost 5 bases and J 2 bases, leaving 9 bases between the germline ends. There are 12 residues in the CDR3. The CDR3 is CSVRGGNTEAFF. The CDR3, as DNA: TGCAGCGTTAGGGGCGGCAACACTGAAGCTTTCTTT.

The rearrangement links TRBV24-1 to TRBJ1-1, with D possibly being TRBD1 (5 bases). CDR1 and CDR2 (germline): KGHDR, SFDVKD. V lost 3 bases and J 4 bases, leaving 8 bases between the germline ends. This CDR3 is 13 amino acids long. The CDR3 spells CATSDPGSTEAFF. CDR3 in DNA: TGTGCCACCAGTGATCCAGGGTCCACTGAAGCTTTCTTT.

V usage is TRBV27 and J usage is TRBJ2-1; D may be TRBD1 (6 bases). Deletions cut 6 bases from V and 3 bases from J, with 12 bases between. In germline, CDR1 is MNHEY, CDR2 SMNVEV (reference sequence). This CDR3 has 14 amino acids. The CDR3 DNA is TGTGCCAGCAGAAGGGGGTTCGGCTACAATGAGCAGTTCTTC. This sequence encodes CASRRGFGYNEQFF.

The V and J genes are TRBV19 and TRBJ2-1; TRBD2 matches at 8 bases. Trimming cost V 5 bases and J 3 bases; bases outside gene matches: 9. Per the germline V gene, CDR1 is LNHDA and CDR2 is SQIVND (reference sequence). The CDR3 has 16 amino acids. The CDR3 DNA is TGTGCCAGTAGTTCGGGACTAGAAGCAATCTACAATGAGCAGTTCTTC. This encodes CASSSGLEAIYNEQFF.

V and J are TRBV12-3 or TRBV12-4 and TRBJ2-1; TRBD2 aligns across 8 bases. There are 13 residues in the CDR3. J was trimmed by 4 bases and V by 6 bases; bases with no gene match: 2. CDR3 nucleotide sequence: TGTGCCAGCAGACTAGCGGAGTACAATGAGCAGTTCTTC. Translation gives CASRLAEYNEQFF.

This clone came up a few times. This chain joins TRBV28 and TRBJ1-5, with TRBD1 as a possible D gene (5 bases). V gave up 2 bases and J gave up 0 bases, with 14 bases separating them. This CDR3 is built from 17 residues. The germline gives CDR1 MDHEN, CDR2 SYDVKM. The CDR3 sequence: CASSLRQGPNSNQPQHF. In nucleotides, the CDR3 is TGTGCCAGCAGTTTACGGCAGGGCCCTAATAGCAATCAGCCCCAGCATTTT.

The chain uses TRBV5-1 and TRBJ2-5, with 10 bases fitting TRBD2. The CDR3 extends over 15 amino acids. The V gene end was trimmed by 4 bases and the J gene end by 2 bases; junction bases not matched to a gene: 5. Germline V lookup: CDR1 SGHRS, CDR2 YFSETQ. The CDR3 spells CASSVGTSEQETQYF. The CDR3 DNA is TGCGCCAGCAGCGTGGGGACTAGCGAGCAAGAGACCCAGTACTTC.

The V call is TRBV7-8, the J call TRBJ2-7; 8 nucleotides agree with TRBD2. Per germline, CDR1 SGHVS and CDR2 FQNEAQ. The CDR3 is made up of 14 amino acids. Germline trimming cut 5 bases from V and 3 bases from J; bases unmatched to any gene: 6. This chain's CDR3 is CASSPSGWGYEQYF. CDR3 nucleotides: TGTGCCAGCAGCCCTAGCGGGTGGGGCTACGAGCAGTACTTC.

The V and J genes are TRBV9 and TRBJ2-3, with TRBD2 matching over 12 bases. Germline CDR1 reads SGDLS; CDR2 reads YYNGEE. J gave up 4 bases and V 7 bases, and 10 bases lay outside the gene matches. This CDR3 is 16 amino acids long. The CDR3 DNA follows: TGTGCCAGCGGGGGGCCAACTAGCGGGAGGCCAGATACGCAGTATTTT. This codes for CASGGPTSGRPDTQYF. The whole variable domain, remainder taken from reference TRBV9 and TRBJ2-3, is DSGVTQTPKHLITATGQRVTLRCSPRSGDLSVYWYQQSLDQGLQFLIQYYNGEERAKGNILERFSAQQFPDLHSELNLSSLELGDSALYFCASGGPTSGRPDTQYFGPGTRLTVL.

This chain links TRBV6-2 or TRBV6-3 with TRBJ2-1, with TRBD2 as a possible D gene (6 bases). The germline V gene has CDR1 MNHEY and CDR2 SVGEGT. This CDR3 contains 12 residues. V gave up 5 bases and J gave up 10 bases, with 12 bases separating them. CDR3 DNA sequence: TGTGCCAGCAGTCTCGGGACTCCCGAGCAGTTCTTC. Translation: CASSLGTPEQFF.

The chain carries TRBV5-5 and TRBJ1-1, with 7 bases fitting TRBD1. V shed 3 bases, J shed 11 bases, and the junction held 7 bases outside the gene matches. In germline, CDR1 is SGHKS, CDR2 YYEKEE (reference sequence). The CDR3 spans 12 residues. The CDR3 loop is CASSSPTGQAFF. DNA of the CDR3: TGTGCCAGCAGCTCACCGACAGGGCAGGCTTTCTTT. The complete variable domain, with remaining parts taken from reference TRBV5-5 and TRBJ1-1, reads DAGVTQSPTHLIKTRGQQVTLRCSPISGHKSVSWYQQVLGQGPQFIFQYYEKEERGRGNFPDRFSARQFPNYSSELNVNALLLGDSALYLCASSSPTGQAFFGQGTRLTVV.

The V call is TRBV4-1, the J call TRBJ2-3; 9 bases line up with TRBD2. Germline V gene lookup returns CDR1 MGHRA and CDR2 YSYEKL. The CDR3 loop spans 17 amino acids. The J segment lost 4 bases and the V segment lost 2 bases, leaving 10 bases of the junction unmatched. CDR3 DNA sequence: TGCGCCAGCAGCCAACGAGGGTTAGCGGGAGAGTCAGATACGCAGTATTTT. This encodes CASSQRGLAGESDTQYF.

The chain employs TRBV15 and TRBJ1-4, with D unclear. Germline CDR1 LNHNV, CDR2 YYDKDF (reference sequence). V shed 0 bases and J shed 6 bases, with 11 bases lying between them. The CDR3 loop spans 15 amino acids. This CDR3 is CATSRDFQVDEKLFF. In nucleotides, the CDR3 is TGTGCCACCAGCAGAGATTTTCAGGTGGATGAAAAACTGTTTTTT.

This clone has more than one count but fewer than ten. The chain links TRBV28 to TRBJ1-5; D is ambiguous. Between the trimmed V and J ends, which lost 4 bases and 4 bases, there was a span of 14 bases. There are 15 residues in the CDR3. CDR1 is MDHEN, CDR2 SYDVKM, per germline. The CDR3 here is CASSSLWAFNQPQHF. The CDR3 DNA reads TGTGCCAGCAGTTCCTTATGGGCCTTTAATCAGCCCCAGCATTTT.

This clone was counted only a few times. V is TRBV24-1 and J is TRBJ2-1; 8 bases are a match to TRBD1. This CDR3 spans 14 amino acids. The V gene end was trimmed by 5 bases and the J gene end by 8 bases; junction bases not matched to a gene: 7. CDR1 KGHDR and CDR2 SFDVKD come from the germline V gene. DNA of the CDR3: TGTGCCACCAGTGCAACCGACAGGGGCGATGAGCAGTTCTTC. Translated: CATSATDRGDEQFF.